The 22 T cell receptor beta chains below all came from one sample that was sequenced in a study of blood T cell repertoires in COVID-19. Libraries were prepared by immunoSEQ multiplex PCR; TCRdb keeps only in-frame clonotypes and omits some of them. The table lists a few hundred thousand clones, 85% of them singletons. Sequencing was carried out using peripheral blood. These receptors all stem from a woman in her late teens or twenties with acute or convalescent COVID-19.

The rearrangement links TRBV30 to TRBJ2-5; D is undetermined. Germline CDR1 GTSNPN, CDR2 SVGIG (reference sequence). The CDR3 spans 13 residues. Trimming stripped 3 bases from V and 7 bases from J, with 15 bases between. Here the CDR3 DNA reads TGTGCCTGGAGCGCCGCCCCCGCCGGGACCCAGTACTTC. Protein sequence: CAWSAAPAGTQYF.

CDR3 nucleotide sequence: TGTGCCAGCAGCTATCAGGGACTAGCGGGAGCGTACAATGAGCAGTTCTTC. It codes for CASSYQGLAGAYNEQFF. V and J are TRBV4-2 and TRBJ2-1; 14 bases align to TRBD2. The V segment lost 5 bases and the J segment 4 bases; nucleotides outside the gene matches: 7. CDR1 and CDR2 from the germline V gene are LGHNA and YNFKEQ. The CDR3 runs to 17 residues.

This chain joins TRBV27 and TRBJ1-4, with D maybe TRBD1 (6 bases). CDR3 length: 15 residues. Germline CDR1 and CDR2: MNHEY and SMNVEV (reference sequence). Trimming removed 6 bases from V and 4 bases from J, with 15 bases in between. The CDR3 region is CASSQNGQYNEKLFF. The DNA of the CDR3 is TGTGCCAGCAGCCAAAACGGACAGTATAATGAAAAACTGTTTTTT.

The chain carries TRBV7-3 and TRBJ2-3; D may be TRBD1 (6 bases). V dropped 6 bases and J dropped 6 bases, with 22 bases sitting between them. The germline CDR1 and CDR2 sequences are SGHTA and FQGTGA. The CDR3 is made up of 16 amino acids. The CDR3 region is CASSPQGGTGRDTQYF. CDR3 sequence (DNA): TGTGCCAGCAGTCCTCAAGGGGGAACAGGGCGGGATACGCAGTATTTT.

CDR3 DNA: TGTGCCACAGGGACAGCTGGAAACACCATATATTTT. Translation gives CATGTAGNTIYF. This chain connects TRBV19 to TRBJ1-3; 7 positions agree with TRBD1. CDR1 and CDR2 (germline): LNHDA, SQIVND (reference sequence). This CDR3 spans 12 amino acids. J was trimmed by 2 bases and V by 10 bases; bases with no gene match: 2.

CDR3 residues: CAWSVQKENSPLHF. CDR3 sequence (DNA): TGTGCCTGGAGTGTACAGAAAGAAAATTCACCCCTCCACTTT. This rearrangement joins TRBV30 to TRBJ1-6, with no clear D. Trimming left V 0 bases short and J 7 bases short, with 10 bases between. CDR1 GTSNPN and CDR2 SVGIG come from the germline V gene (reference sequence). The CDR3 length is 14 residues.

The DNA for the CDR3 is TGTGCCAGCAGCTTCGGCGGTTTAGGGGGCACTGAAGCTTTCTTT. This translates into CASSFGGLGGTEAFF. The chain is built from TRBV7-9 and TRBJ1-1; D is perhaps TRBD1 (6 bases). CDR3 length: 15 residues. The V end was cut by 3 bases, the J end by 4 bases, with 15 bases between. CDR1 and CDR2 (germline): SEHNR, FQNEAQ (reference sequence).

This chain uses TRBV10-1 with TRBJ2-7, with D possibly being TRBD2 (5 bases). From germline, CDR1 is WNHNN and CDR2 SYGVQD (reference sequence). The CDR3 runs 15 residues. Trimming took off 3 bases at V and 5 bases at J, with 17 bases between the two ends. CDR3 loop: CASSDKGRLRDEQYF. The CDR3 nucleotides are TGCGCCAGCAGTGATAAGGGCAGGCTGCGGGACGAGCAGTACTTC.

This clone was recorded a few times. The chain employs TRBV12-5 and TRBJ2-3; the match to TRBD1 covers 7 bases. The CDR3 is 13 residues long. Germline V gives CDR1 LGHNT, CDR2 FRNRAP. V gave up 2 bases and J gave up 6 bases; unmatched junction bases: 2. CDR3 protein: CASGLKTGDTQYF. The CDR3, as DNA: TGTGCTAGTGGTTTGAAGACAGGGGATACGCAGTATTTT.

CDR3 protein: CASTKIGTGAVMWPQHF. The CDR3, as DNA: TGTGCCAGCACAAAGATCGGGACAGGTGCTGTTATGTGGCCCCAGCATTTT. V usage is TRBV28 and J usage is TRBJ1-5, with TRBD1 identical over 8 bases. Germline CDR1 is MDHEN and CDR2 is SYDVKM. V gave up 7 bases and J gave up 9 bases; unmatched junction bases: 20. The CDR3 covers 17 residues.

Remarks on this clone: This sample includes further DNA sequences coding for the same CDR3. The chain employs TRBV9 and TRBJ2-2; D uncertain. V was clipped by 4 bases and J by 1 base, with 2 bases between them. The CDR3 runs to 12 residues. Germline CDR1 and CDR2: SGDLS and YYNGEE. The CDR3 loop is CASSLNTGELFF. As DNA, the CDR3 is TGTGCCAGCAGCCTGAACACCGGGGAGCTGTTTTTT.

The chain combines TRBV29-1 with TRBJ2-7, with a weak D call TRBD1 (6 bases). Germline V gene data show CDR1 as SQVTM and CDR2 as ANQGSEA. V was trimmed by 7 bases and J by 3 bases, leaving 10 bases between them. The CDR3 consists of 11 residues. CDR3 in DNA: TGCAGCGCGGGACACCTCTACGAGCAGTACTTC. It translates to CSAGHLYEQYF.

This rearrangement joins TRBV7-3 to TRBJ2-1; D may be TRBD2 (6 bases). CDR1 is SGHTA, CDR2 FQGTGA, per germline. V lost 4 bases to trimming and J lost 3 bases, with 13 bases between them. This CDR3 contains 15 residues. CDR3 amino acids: CASSSGLTYYNEQFF. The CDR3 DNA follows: TGTGCCAGCAGCTCCGGACTAACGTACTACAATGAGCAGTTCTTC.

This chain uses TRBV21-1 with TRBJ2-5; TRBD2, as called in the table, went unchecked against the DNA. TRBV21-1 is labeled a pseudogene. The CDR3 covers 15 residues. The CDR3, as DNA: TGTGCCAGCAGCAAAGGGAGGAGACCTAAAGAGACCCAGTACTTC. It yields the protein CASSKGRRPKETQYF.

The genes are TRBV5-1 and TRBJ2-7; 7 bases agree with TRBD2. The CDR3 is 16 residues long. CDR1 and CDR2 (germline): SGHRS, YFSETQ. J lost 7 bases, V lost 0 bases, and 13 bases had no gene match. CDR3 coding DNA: TGCGCCAGCAGCTTGGATGGCGGGAGAGGGGTAGGGGAGCAGTACTTC. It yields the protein CASSLDGGRGVGEQYF.

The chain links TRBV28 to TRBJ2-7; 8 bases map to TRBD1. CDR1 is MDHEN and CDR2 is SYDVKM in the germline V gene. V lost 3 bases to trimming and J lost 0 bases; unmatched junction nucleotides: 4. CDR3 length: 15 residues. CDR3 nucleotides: TGTGCCAGCAGTTTCCGAGGACAGGGCTCCTACGAGCAGTACTTC. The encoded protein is CASSFRGQGSYEQYF.

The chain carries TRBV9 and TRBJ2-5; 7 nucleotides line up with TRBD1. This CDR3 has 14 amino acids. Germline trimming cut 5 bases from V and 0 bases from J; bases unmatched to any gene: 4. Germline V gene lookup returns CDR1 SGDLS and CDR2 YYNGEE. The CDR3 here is CASSSGQNQETQYF. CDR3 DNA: TGTGCCAGCAGTTCGGGACAGAACCAAGAGACCCAGTACTTC.

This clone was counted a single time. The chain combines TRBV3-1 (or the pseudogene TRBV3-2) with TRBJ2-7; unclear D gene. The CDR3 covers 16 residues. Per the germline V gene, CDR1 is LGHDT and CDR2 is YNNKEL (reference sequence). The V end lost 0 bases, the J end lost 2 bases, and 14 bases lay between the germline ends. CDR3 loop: CASSQEGTGNAYEQYF. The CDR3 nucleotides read TGTGCCAGCAGCCAAGAAGGTACGGGTAACGCCTACGAGCAGTACTTC.

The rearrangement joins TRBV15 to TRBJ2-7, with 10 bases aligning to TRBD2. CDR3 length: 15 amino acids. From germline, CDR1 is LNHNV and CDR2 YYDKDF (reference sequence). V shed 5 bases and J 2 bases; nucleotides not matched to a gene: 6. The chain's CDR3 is CATSPRTSGAYEQYF. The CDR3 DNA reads TGTGCCACCAGCCCTCGGACTAGCGGAGCCTACGAGCAGTACTTC.

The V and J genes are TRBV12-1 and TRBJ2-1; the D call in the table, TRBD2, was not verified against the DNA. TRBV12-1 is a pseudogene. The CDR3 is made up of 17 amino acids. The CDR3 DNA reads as TGTGCCAGCAGCTTACAACACGGGACTAGCAGCTACAATGAGCAGTTCTTC. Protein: CASSLQHGTSSYNEQFF.

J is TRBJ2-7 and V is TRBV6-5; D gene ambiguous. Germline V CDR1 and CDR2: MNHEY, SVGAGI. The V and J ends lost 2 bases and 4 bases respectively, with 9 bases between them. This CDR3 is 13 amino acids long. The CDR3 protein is CASSYTGDYEQYF. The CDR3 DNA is TGTGCCAGCAGTTACACCGGAGATTACGAGCAGTACTTC.

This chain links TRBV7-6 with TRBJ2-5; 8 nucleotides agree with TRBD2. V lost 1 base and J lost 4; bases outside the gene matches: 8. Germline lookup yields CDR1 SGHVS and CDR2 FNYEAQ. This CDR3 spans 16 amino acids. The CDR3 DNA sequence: TGTGCCAGCAGCTTAGGTAGCGGGGTCGAACTAGAGACCCAGTACTTC. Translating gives CASSLGSGVELETQYF.